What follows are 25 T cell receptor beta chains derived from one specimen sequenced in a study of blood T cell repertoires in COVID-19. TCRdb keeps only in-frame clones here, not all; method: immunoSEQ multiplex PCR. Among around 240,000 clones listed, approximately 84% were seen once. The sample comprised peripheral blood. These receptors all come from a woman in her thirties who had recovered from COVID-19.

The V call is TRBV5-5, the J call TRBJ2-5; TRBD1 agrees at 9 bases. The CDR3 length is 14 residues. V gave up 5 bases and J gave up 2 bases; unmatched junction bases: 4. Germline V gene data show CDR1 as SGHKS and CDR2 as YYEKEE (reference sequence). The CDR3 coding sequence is TGTGCCAGCAGTTACGGACAGGGGCAAGAGACCCAGTACTTC. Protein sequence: CASSYGQGQETQYF.

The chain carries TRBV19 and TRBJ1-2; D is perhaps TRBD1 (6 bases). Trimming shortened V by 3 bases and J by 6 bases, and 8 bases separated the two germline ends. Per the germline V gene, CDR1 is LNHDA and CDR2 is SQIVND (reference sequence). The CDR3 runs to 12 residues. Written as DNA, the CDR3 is TGTGCCAGTAGTATCCAGGGGAATGGCTACACCTTC. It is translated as CASSIQGNGYTF. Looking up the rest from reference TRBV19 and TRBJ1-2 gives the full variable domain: DGGITQSPKYLFRKEGQNVTLSCEQNLNHDAMYWYRQDPGQGLRLIYYSQIVNDFQKGDIAEGYSVSREKKESFPLTVTSAQKNPTAFYLCASSIQGNGYTFGSGTRLTVV.

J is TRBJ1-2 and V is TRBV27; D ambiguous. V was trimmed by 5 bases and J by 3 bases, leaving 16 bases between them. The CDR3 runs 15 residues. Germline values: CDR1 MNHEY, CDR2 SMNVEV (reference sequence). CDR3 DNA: TGTGCCAGCAGTCCCAATTCCGGTTTACACTATGGCTACACCTTC. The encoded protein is CASSPNSGLHYGYTF.

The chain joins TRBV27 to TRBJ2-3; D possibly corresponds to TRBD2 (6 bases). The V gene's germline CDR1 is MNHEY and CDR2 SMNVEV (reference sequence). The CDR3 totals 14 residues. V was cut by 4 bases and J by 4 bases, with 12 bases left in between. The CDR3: CASSSIAAPDTQYF. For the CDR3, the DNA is TGTGCCAGCAGTTCGATAGCGGCTCCAGATACGCAGTATTTT.

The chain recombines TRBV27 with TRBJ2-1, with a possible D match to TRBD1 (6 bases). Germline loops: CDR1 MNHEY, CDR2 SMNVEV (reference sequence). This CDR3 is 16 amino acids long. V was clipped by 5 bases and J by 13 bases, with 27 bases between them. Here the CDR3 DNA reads TGTGCCAGCAGTCCACTTATCCGAGTGGGGGCAATCGAACAGTTCTTC. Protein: CASSPLIRVGAIEQFF.

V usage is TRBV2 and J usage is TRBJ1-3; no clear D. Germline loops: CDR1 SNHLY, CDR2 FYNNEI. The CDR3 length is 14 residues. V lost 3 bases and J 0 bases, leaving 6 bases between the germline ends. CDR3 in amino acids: CASSDRVSGNTIYF. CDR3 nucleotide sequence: TGTGCCAGCAGTGATCGGGTCTCTGGAAACACCATATATTTT. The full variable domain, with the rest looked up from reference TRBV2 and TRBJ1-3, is EPEVTQTPSHQVTQMGQEVILRCVPISNHLYFYWYRQILGQKVEFLVSFYNNEISEKSEIFDDQFSVERPDGSNFTLKIRSTKLEDSAMYFCASSDRVSGNTIYFGEGSWLTVV.

The CDR3 spells CASSPPTTSGGRNTGELFF. The CDR3 region has the DNA TGTGCCAGCAGCCCTCCTACGACTAGCGGGGGCCGGAACACCGGGGAGCTGTTTTTT. The rearrangement uses TRBV7-9 and TRBJ2-2, with 12 bases lining up with TRBD2. The CDR3 is 19 residues long. With 5 bases clipped from V and 1 base from J, the junction kept 11 bases outside the gene matches. Germline loops: CDR1 SEHNR, CDR2 FQNEAQ (reference sequence).

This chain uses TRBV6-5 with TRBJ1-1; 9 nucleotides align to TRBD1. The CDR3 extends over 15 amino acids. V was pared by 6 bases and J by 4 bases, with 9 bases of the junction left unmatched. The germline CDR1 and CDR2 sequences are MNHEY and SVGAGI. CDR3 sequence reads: CASRPGQGRATEAFF. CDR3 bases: TGTGCCAGCAGACCCGGACAGGGGAGGGCCACTGAAGCTTTCTTT.

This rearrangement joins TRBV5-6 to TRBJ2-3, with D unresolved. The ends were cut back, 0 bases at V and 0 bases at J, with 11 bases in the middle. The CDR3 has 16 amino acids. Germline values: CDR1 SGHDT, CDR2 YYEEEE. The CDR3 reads CASSLDLAHSTDTQYF. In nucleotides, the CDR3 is TGTGCCAGCAGCTTGGATCTGGCACATAGCACAGATACGCAGTATTTT.

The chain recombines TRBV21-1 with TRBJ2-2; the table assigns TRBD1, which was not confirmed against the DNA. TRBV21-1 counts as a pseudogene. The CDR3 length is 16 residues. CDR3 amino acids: CASSKDRVCSTGELFF. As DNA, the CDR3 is TGTGCCAGCAGCAAAGACAGGGTGTGCAGCACCGGGGAGCTGTTTTTT.

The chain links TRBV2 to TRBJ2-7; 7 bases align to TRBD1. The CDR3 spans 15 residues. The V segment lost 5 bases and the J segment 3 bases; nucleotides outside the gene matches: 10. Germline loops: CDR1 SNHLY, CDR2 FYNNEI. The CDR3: CASSFRGTVFYEQYF. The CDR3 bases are TGTGCCAGCAGTTTCCGTGGGACAGTCTTCTACGAGCAGTACTTC.

As DNA, the CDR3 is TGTGCCAGCTCACCACTCCTCAATAGGACCCAGTACTTC. Translation gives CASSPLLNRTQYF. The chain couples TRBV18 to TRBJ2-5; D gene unclear. This CDR3 contains 13 residues. The germline V gene has CDR1 KGHSH and CDR2 LQKENI. The V end lost 1 base, the J end lost 7 bases, and 10 bases lay between the germline ends.

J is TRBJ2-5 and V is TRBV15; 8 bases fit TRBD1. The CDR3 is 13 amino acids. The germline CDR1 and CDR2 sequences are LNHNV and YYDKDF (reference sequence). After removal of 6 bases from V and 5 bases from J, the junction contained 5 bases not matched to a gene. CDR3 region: CATRDRVGETQYF. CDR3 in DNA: TGTGCCACCAGGGACAGGGTAGGCGAGACCCAGTACTTC.

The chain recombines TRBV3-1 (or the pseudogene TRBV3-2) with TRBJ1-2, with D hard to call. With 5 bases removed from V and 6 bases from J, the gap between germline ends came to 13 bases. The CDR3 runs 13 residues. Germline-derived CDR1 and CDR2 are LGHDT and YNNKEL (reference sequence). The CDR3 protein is CASSLRLRNGYTF. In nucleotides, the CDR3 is TGTGCCAGCAGCTTGAGGTTGAGGAATGGCTACACCTTC.

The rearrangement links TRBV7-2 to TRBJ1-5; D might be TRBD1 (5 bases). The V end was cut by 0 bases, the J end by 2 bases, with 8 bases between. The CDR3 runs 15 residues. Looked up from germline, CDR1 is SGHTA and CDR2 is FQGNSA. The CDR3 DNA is TGTGCCAGCAGCTTAGCAGGGGTTGGCAATCAGCCCCAGCATTTT. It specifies CASSLAGVGNQPQHF.

CDR3 DNA: TGTGCCAGCACCCCTACTGGGGCAGGGAGGGGCGAGCAGTACTTC. It is translated as CASTPTGAGRGEQYF. The rearrangement links TRBV2 to TRBJ2-7; 7 bases are shared with TRBD2. The germline CDR1 and CDR2 sequences are SNHLY and FYNNEI. J gave up 6 bases and V 7 bases, and 15 bases lay outside the gene matches. The CDR3 is made up of 15 amino acids.

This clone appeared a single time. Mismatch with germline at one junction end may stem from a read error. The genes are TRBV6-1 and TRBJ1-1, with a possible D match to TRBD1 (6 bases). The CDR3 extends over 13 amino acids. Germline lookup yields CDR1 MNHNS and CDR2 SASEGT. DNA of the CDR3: TGTGCCAGCAGTGAGGACGGTGGGGGCCCATCTAGATTT. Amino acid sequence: CASSEDGGGPSRF.

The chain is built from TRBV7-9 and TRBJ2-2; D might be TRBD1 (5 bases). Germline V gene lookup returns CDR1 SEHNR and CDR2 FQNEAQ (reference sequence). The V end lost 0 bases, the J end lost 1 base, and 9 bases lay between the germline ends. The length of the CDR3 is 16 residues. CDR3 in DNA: TGTGCCAGCAGCTTAGCTGAAGGGGAGAACACCGGGGAGCTGTTTTTT. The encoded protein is CASSLAEGENTGELFF.

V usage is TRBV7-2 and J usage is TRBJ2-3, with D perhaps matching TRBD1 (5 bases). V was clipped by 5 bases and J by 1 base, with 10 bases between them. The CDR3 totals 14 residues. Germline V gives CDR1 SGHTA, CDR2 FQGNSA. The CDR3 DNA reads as TGTGCCAGCAGCCCCCGGACACGCACAGATACGCAGTATTTT. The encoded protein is CASSPRTRTDTQYF.

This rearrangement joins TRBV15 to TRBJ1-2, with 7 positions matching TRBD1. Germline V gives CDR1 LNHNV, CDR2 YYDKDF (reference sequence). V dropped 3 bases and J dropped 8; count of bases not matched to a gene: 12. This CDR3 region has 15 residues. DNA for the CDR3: TGTGCCACCAGCAGGGAAAAGACAGGGATTAGCGGCTACACCTTC. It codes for CATSREKTGISGYTF.

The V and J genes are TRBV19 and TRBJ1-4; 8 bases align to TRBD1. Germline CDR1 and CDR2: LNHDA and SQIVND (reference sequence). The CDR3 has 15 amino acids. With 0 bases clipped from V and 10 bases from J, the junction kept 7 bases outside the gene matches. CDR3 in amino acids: CASSIDRGQGGKLFF. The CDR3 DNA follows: TGTGCCAGTAGTATAGATCGCGGACAGGGAGGAAAACTGTTTTTT.

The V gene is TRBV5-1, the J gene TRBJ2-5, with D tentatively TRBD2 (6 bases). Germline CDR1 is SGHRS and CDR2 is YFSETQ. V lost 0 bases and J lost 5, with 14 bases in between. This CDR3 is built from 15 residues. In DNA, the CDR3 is TGCGCCAGCAGCTTGGGACTAGAGGGCGCTGAGACCCAGTACTTC. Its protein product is CASSLGLEGAETQYF.

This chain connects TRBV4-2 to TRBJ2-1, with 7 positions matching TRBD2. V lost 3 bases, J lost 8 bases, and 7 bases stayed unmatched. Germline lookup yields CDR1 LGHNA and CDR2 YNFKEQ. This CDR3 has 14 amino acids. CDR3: CASSQMRGNDEQFF. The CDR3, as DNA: TGTGCCAGCAGCCAGATGCGGGGGAATGATGAGCAGTTCTTC.

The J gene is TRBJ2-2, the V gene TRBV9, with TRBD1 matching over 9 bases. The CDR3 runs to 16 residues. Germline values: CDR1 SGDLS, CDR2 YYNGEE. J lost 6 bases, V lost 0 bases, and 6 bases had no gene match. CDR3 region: CASSVAPRTGAGELFF. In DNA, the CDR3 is TGTGCCAGCAGCGTAGCTCCCAGGACAGGGGCCGGGGAGCTGTTTTTT.

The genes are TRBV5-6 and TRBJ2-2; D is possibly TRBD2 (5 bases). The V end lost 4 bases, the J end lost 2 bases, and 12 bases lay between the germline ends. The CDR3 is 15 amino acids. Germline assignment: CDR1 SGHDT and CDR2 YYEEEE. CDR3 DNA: TGTGCCAGCAGCCCCGGTGGGAGTAACACCGGGGAGCTGTTTTTT. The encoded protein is CASSPGGSNTGELFF. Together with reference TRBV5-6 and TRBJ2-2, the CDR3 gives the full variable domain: DAGVTQSPTHLIKTRGQQVTLRCSPKSGHDTVSWYQQALGQGPQFIFQYYEEEERQRGNFPDRFSGHQFPNYSSELNVNALLLGDSALYLCASSPGGSNTGELFFGEGSRLTVL.